Presented here are 26 T cell receptor beta chains from one specimen sequenced in a study of blood T cell repertoires in COVID-19. TCRdb's copy holds only in-frame clones and misses some; the assay was immunoSEQ multiplex PCR. The sample includes 380,000 or so clones, around 87% of them seen just once. Sequenced sample: PBMCs or T cells enriched from blood (not recorded which). Source of these receptors: a woman between 25 and 40 years old with acute COVID-19.

The chain is built from TRBV2 and TRBJ1-2; maybe TRBD1 (6 bases). CDR3 length: 16 residues. Trimming removed 9 bases at V and 4 bases at J, with 24 bases between. Germline V gene sequence: CDR1 SNHLY, CDR2 FYNNEI. CDR3 sequence (DNA): TGTGCCAGAAAACCGCTACCGGGACACTCATTCTATGGCTACACCTTC. This translates into CARKPLPGHSFYGYTF. Variable domain in full (rest from reference TRBV2 and TRBJ1-2): EPEVTQTPSHQVTQMGQEVILRCVPISNHLYFYWYRQILGQKVEFLVSFYNNEISEKSEIFDDQFSVERPDGSNFTLKIRSTKLEDSAMYFCARKPLPGHSFYGYTFGSGTRLTVV.

The rearrangement joins TRBV7-8 to TRBJ2-7; D is possibly TRBD2 (7 bases). CDR3 length: 15 residues. Germline loops: CDR1 SGHVS, CDR2 FQNEAQ. V shed 0 bases and J shed 5 bases, with 14 bases lying between them. The CDR3 sequence: CASSLAAGGPNEQYF. The CDR3 DNA reads as TGTGCCAGCAGCTTAGCGGCCGGGGGGCCGAACGAGCAGTACTTC.

The CDR3 spells CASSLGQGINQPQHF. The CDR3 region has the DNA TGCGCCAGCAGCTTGGGACAGGGGATCAATCAGCCCCAGCATTTT. The chain is built from TRBV5-1 and TRBJ1-5, with 8 bases that match TRBD1. This CDR3 contains 15 residues. The germline V gene has CDR1 SGHRS and CDR2 YFSETQ. The J segment lost 3 bases and the V segment lost 0 bases, leaving 2 bases of the junction unmatched.

The chain links TRBV30 to TRBJ1-1; perhaps TRBD1 as D (5 bases). The V and J ends lost 1 base and 4 bases respectively, with 7 bases between them. This CDR3 region has 12 residues. Per germline, CDR1 GTSNPN and CDR2 SVGIG (reference sequence). CDR3 sequence (DNA): TGTGCCTGGAGTGCTGACAGCACTGAAGCTTTCTTT. It specifies CAWSADSTEAFF.

The chain combines TRBV24-1 with TRBJ2-1; 10 bases are a match to TRBD1. In germline, CDR1 is KGHDR, CDR2 SFDVKD. V gave up 5 bases and J gave up 6 bases; unmatched junction bases: 6. CDR3 length: 15 amino acids. Written as DNA, the CDR3 is TGTGCCACCAGTGGTCCCGGGACAGGGGTCAATGAGCAGTTCTTC. As protein: CATSGPGTGVNEQFF.

J is TRBJ1-4 and V is TRBV18, with TRBD1 matching over 7 bases. CDR3 length: 18 amino acids. Germline values: CDR1 KGHSH, CDR2 LQKENI. Trimming at V came to 6 bases and at J to 0 bases, leaving 13 bases not matched to a gene. CDR3 amino acids: CASSTRQGGPTTNEKLFF. In DNA, the CDR3 is TGTGCCAGCTCGACAAGACAGGGAGGCCCCACAACTAATGAAAAACTGTTTTTT.

V gene TRBV10-3 combines with J gene TRBJ2-1; maybe TRBD1 (5 bases). The CDR3 runs 15 residues. Germline lookup yields CDR1 ENHRY and CDR2 SYGVKD. V lost 0 bases and J 5 bases, leaving 11 bases between the germline ends. CDR3 protein: CAISESGLGDNEQFF. The CDR3 nucleotides are TGTGCCATCAGTGAGTCGGGCTTAGGGGACAATGAGCAGTTCTTC.

The rearrangement uses TRBV6-1 and TRBJ2-7; D call uncertain. CDR3 length: 13 amino acids. Per the germline V gene, CDR1 is MNHNS and CDR2 is SASEGT. V lost 1 base and J 3 bases, leaving 7 bases between the germline ends. CDR3 region: CASSEDRYYEQYF. The CDR3 region has the DNA TGTGCCAGCAGTGAAGACAGATACTACGAGCAGTACTTC.

CDR3 amino acids: CASRPTRGAGGPSYNEQFF. The DNA for the CDR3 is TGTGCCAGCAGACCTACCCGTGGGGCGGGGGGCCCCTCCTACAATGAGCAGTTCTTC. The V gene is TRBV7-2, the J gene TRBJ2-1, with 8 bases identical to TRBD2. CDR1 SGHTA and CDR2 FQGNSA come from the germline V gene. V gave up 6 bases and J gave up 0 bases; unmatched junction bases: 16. This CDR3 has 19 residues.

This CDR3 reads CASNPGIANYGYTF. For the CDR3, the DNA is TGTGCCAGTAACCCAGGGATAGCTAACTATGGCTACACCTTC. This chain links TRBV19 with TRBJ1-2; D perhaps matches TRBD1 (5 bases). The CDR3 length is 14 residues. Germline V gene sequence: CDR1 LNHDA, CDR2 SQIVND (reference sequence). The V end lost 7 bases, the J end lost 0 bases, and 12 bases lay between the germline ends.

This clone showed up many times. The V and J genes are TRBV11-2 and TRBJ2-3, with TRBD1 as a possible D gene (6 bases). This CDR3 has 14 residues. The V gene's germline CDR1 is SGHAT and CDR2 FQNNGV. The V gene lost 1 base and the J gene lost 5 bases, with 10 bases spanning the gap. CDR3 residues: CASSLAGTRDTQYF. The CDR3 coding sequence is TGTGCCAGCAGCTTAGCGGGGACAAGAGATACGCAGTATTTT.

The chain is built from TRBV27 and TRBJ2-2; D perhaps matches TRBD2 (5 bases). Germline V gene data show CDR1 as MNHEY and CDR2 as SMNVEV (reference sequence). Trimming took 6 bases from V and 0 from J, leaving 11 bases between them. The CDR3 totals 15 residues. The CDR3 loop is CASRGSTANTGELFF. The CDR3 DNA sequence: TGTGCCAGCAGGGGGAGCACGGCGAACACCGGGGAGCTGTTTTTT.

The chain is built from TRBV7-6 and TRBJ2-7; 9 bases are shared with TRBD1. The CDR3 has 15 amino acids. Trimming at V came to 4 bases and at J to 5 bases, leaving 9 bases not matched to a gene. Germline V gene lookup returns CDR1 SGHVS and CDR2 FNYEAQ. The CDR3 here is CASSSSGQGFDEQYF. The CDR3 DNA sequence: TGTGCCAGCAGCTCCTCAGGACAGGGGTTCGACGAGCAGTACTTC. The full variable domain, with the rest looked up from reference TRBV7-6 and TRBJ2-7, is GAGVSQSPRYKVTKRGQDVALRCDPISGHVSLYWYRQALGQGPEFLTYFNYEAQQDKSGLPNDRFSAERPEGSISTLTIQRTEQRDSAMYRCASSSSGQGFDEQYFGPGTRLTVT.

This rearrangement joins TRBV7-2 to TRBJ1-1, with 11 bases that match TRBD1. Germline CDR1 and CDR2: SGHTA and FQGNSA. J was trimmed by 6 bases and V by 2 bases; bases with no gene match: 5. The CDR3 runs 15 residues. CDR3 coding DNA: TGTGCCAGCAGCTTAAGAGGACAGGGGGCGGCTGAAGCTTTCTTT. This gives the protein CASSLRGQGAAEAFF.

V is TRBV5-1 and J is TRBJ1-2; no clear D. CDR3 length: 15 residues. Germline CDR1 and CDR2: SGHRS and YFSETQ. Trimming removed 0 bases at V and 8 bases at J, with 17 bases between. This CDR3 is CASSLAPTPQSGYTF. Written as DNA, the CDR3 is TGCGCCAGCAGCTTGGCCCCGACACCCCAATCCGGCTACACCTTC.

CDR3 amino acids: CASSLATDTQYF. The CDR3 coding sequence is TGTGCCAGCTCACTAGCGACAGATACGCAGTATTTT. This chain links TRBV18 with TRBJ2-3, with D tentatively TRBD2 (5 bases). V was cut by 4 bases and J by 3 bases, with 5 bases left in between. Germline CDR1 and CDR2: KGHSH and LQKENI. There are 12 residues in the CDR3. Together with reference TRBV18 and TRBJ2-3, the CDR3 gives the full variable domain: NAGVMQNPRHLVRRRGQEARLRCSPMKGHSHVYWYRQLPEEGLKFMVYLQKENIIDESGMPKERFSAEFPKEGPSILRIQQVVRGDSAAYFCASSLATDTQYFGPGTRLTVL.

V and J are TRBV6-5 and TRBJ1-4, with TRBD1 matching 8 bases. V was pared by 6 bases and J by 8 bases, with 11 bases of the junction left unmatched. The CDR3 covers 15 residues. Germline CDR1 and CDR2: MNHEY and SVGAGI. CDR3 sequence reads: CASSLNRDRMEKLFF. CDR3 bases: TGTGCCAGCAGCCTAAACCGGGACAGGATGGAAAAACTGTTTTTT.

This chain joins TRBV10-2 and TRBJ2-1, with 10 bases aligning to TRBD1. Trimming took 11 bases from V and 8 from J; bases not matched to a gene: 18. The CDR3 has 16 amino acids. Per germline, CDR1 WSHSY and CDR2 SAAADI. DNA for the CDR3: TGCGCCTCACTCCTGTTTGGGACAGGGGCTCACGATGAGCAGTTCTTC. This encodes CASLLFGTGAHDEQFF.

This clone has a handful of counts. The chain is built from TRBV6-1 and TRBJ2-3, with 7 bases lining up with TRBD1. CDR3 size: 16 residues. Germline trimming cut 3 bases from V and 4 bases from J; bases unmatched to any gene: 10. In germline, CDR1 is MNHNS, CDR2 SASEGT. The CDR3 DNA follows: TGTGCCAGCAGTGACGAACAGGGGAGAGGTGCAGATACGCAGTATTTT. Translated, it gives CASSDEQGRGADTQYF.

The chain employs TRBV5-5 and TRBJ1-1; D might be TRBD1 (5 bases). CDR3 length: 14 residues. V was shortened by 10 bases and J by 3 bases, with 19 bases between the two germline ends. Germline-derived CDR1 and CDR2 are SGHKS and YYEKEE (reference sequence). CDR3 region: CAGQSNTWDTEAFF. For the CDR3, the DNA is TGTGCCGGACAAAGTAATACCTGGGACACTGAAGCTTTCTTT.

J is TRBJ2-7 and V is TRBV6-2 or TRBV6-3; tentative D call: TRBD1 (5 bases). V dropped 4 bases and J dropped 4 bases, with 17 bases sitting between them. Germline CDR1 and CDR2: MNHEY and SVGEGT. There are 15 residues in the CDR3. The chain's CDR3 is CASSLKGPAVYEQYF. CDR3 sequence (DNA): TGTGCCAGCAGTTTGAAGGGGCCTGCTGTGTACGAGCAGTACTTC.

V usage is TRBV19 and J usage is TRBJ1-2; 10 bases agree with TRBD1. The CDR3 totals 18 residues. V was clipped by 7 bases and J by 3 bases; unmatched bases: 17. The germline V gene has CDR1 LNHDA and CDR2 SQIVND (reference sequence). DNA of the CDR3: TGTGCCAGTATAGGGGTCCGGGACAGGGGAATTGTGGACTATGGCTACACCTTC. Its protein product is CASIGVRDRGIVDYGYTF.

This clone was seen a single time. V usage is TRBV2 and J usage is TRBJ1-4, with TRBD1 matching over 11 bases. Germline-derived CDR1 and CDR2 are SNHLY and FYNNEI. This CDR3 has 13 amino acids. V lost 6 bases and J lost 8; bases outside the gene matches: 2. This CDR3 reads CASRGTGGEKLFF. The DNA of the CDR3 is TGTGCCAGCAGGGGGACAGGGGGAGAAAAACTGTTTTTT.

J is TRBJ2-4 and V is TRBV6-5; perhaps TRBD2 as D (5 bases). Germline lookup yields CDR1 MNHEY and CDR2 SVGAGI. V lost 0 bases to trimming and J lost 0 bases, with 9 bases between them. The CDR3 runs to 16 residues. The DNA of the CDR3 is TGTGCCAGCAGTTACTCGGCGGGTAGAGCCAAAAACATTCAGTACTTC. Its translation is CASSYSAGRAKNIQYF.

The chain employs TRBV24-1 and TRBJ1-5, with D unclear. Trimming removed 3 bases from V and 2 bases from J, with 10 bases in between. This CDR3 spans 15 amino acids. Germline V lookup: CDR1 KGHDR, CDR2 SFDVKD. The CDR3 sequence: CATSDAGQGNQPQHF. In DNA form, the CDR3 reads TGTGCCACCAGTGATGCAGGCCAAGGCAATCAGCCCCAGCATTTT.

The rearrangement uses TRBV7-2 and TRBJ2-4; tentatively, D is TRBD1 (6 bases). Looked up from germline, CDR1 is SGHTA and CDR2 is FQGNSA. The CDR3 loop spans 16 amino acids. V gave up 1 base and J gave up 0 bases, with 10 bases separating them. This CDR3 is CASSLVLGGAKNIQYF. The CDR3 DNA sequence: TGTGCCAGCAGCTTAGTCTTAGGGGGAGCCAAAAACATTCAGTACTTC.